This is a list of T cell receptor beta chains from one sample in a study of T cell repertoires in aging, cancer and after chemotherapy. TCRdb redid the calling of the multiplex PCR reads with MiXCR, one entry per CDR3 protein. The sample includes some 1,700 distinct CDR3 sequences, 55% of them seen just once. Material: blood. These receptors were obtained from a human donor with a solid tumor. Both conserved end residues are part of each CDR3. The order of the fields is J gene, V gene, clone size, D gene, CDR3 protein, CDR3 DNA. A D gene is named only where the DNA matches it firmly. Expanded clones get a size class; other rows say once, few or many, or leave the size out.

J gene: TRBJ2-1; V gene: TRBV30; clone size: .; D gene: TRBD1; CDR3 protein: CAWGQGSYNKQFF; CDR3 DNA: TGTGCCTGGGGACAGGGGTCCTACAATAAGCAGTTCTTC
J gene: TRBJ2-2; V gene: TRBV6-4; clone size: .; D gene: .; CDR3 protein: CASSDGLADTGELFF; CDR3 DNA: TGTGCCAGCAGTGACGGGCTAGCAGACACCGGGGAGCTGTTTTTT
J gene: TRBJ1-2; V gene: TRBV6-6; clone size: once; D gene: .; CDR3 protein: CASIRSGGQGANYGYTF; CDR3 DNA: TGTGCCAGCATTCGCTCCGGGGGGCAGGGAGCTAACTATGGCTACACCTTC
J gene: TRBJ2-1; V gene: TRBV6-5; clone size: .; D gene: TRBD1; CDR3 protein: CASSHDRGSENEQFF; CDR3 DNA: TGTGCCAGCAGTCACGACAGGGGCAGTGAGAATGAGCAGTTCTTC
J gene: TRBJ2-7; V gene: TRBV7-6; clone size: .; D gene: .; CDR3 protein: CASSLGTFYEQYF; CDR3 DNA: TGTGCCAGCAGCTTGGGGACTTTCTACGAGCAGTACTTC
J gene: TRBJ2-5; V gene: TRBV6-5; clone size: .; D gene: TRBD1; CDR3 protein: CASSKRTGWETQYF; CDR3 DNA: TGTGCCAGCAGTAAAAGGACAGGGTGGGAGACCCAGTACTTC
J gene: TRBJ2-7; V gene: TRBV7-2; clone size: .; D gene: TRBD2; CDR3 protein: CASSNGLAGGGYEQYF; CDR3 DNA: TGTGCCAGCAGTAACGGACTAGCGGGAGGGGGGTACGAGCAGTACTTC
J gene: TRBJ1-6; V gene: TRBV7-2; clone size: .; D gene: .; CDR3 protein: CASSQAVFRGNSPLHF; CDR3 DNA: TGTGCCAGCAGCCAAGCAGTCTTTCGTGGGAATTCACCCCTCCACTTT
J gene: TRBJ2-7; V gene: TRBV20-1; clone size: .; D gene: TRBD2; CDR3 protein: CSARGRLLAGRNSYEQYF; CDR3 DNA: TGCAGTGCTAGGGGGAGGTTGTTAGCGGGTCGTAACTCCTACGAGCAGTACTTC
J gene: TRBJ1-5; V gene: TRBV30; clone size: few; D gene: TRBD1; CDR3 protein: CAWTGGAGQPQHF; CDR3 DNA: TGTGCCTGGACAGGGGGCGCGGGCCAGCCCCAGCATTTT
J gene: TRBJ2-7; V gene: TRBV12-3/TRBV12-4; clone size: .; D gene: TRBD2; CDR3 protein: CASSLAEAGEGFEQYF; CDR3 DNA: TGTGCCAGCAGTTTAGCGGAGGCGGGGGAGGGCTTTGAGCAGTACTTC
J gene: TRBJ2-7; V gene: TRBV7-9; clone size: .; D gene: .; CDR3 protein: CASSLQGNDKQYF; CDR3 DNA: TGTGCCAGCAGCTTGCAGGGGAATGACAAGCAGTACTTC
J gene: TRBJ2-3; V gene: TRBV30; clone size: few; D gene: TRBD2; CDR3 protein: CAWRLAVTDTQYF; CDR3 DNA: TGTGCCTGGAGACTAGCGGTCACAGATACGCAGTATTTT
J gene: TRBJ1-1; V gene: TRBV6-5; clone size: large; D gene: .; CDR3 protein: CASSYGTPNTEAFF; CDR3 DNA: TGTGCCAGCAGTTACGGGACACCCAACACTGAAGCTTTCTTT
J gene: TRBJ2-1; V gene: TRBV7-2; clone size: large; D gene: TRBD2; CDR3 protein: CASSLGSGTYNEQFF; CDR3 DNA: TGTGCCAGCAGCTTAGGTAGCGGGACCTACAATGAGCAGTTCTTC
J gene: TRBJ2-7; V gene: TRBV20-1; clone size: few; D gene: TRBD2; CDR3 protein: CSASRTSGSPYF; CDR3 DNA: TGCAGTGCTAGCCGAACTAGCGGGAGCCCCTACTTC
J gene: TRBJ2-7; V gene: TRBV27; clone size: .; D gene: TRBD1; CDR3 protein: CASSLVTGGRYEQYF; CDR3 DNA: TGTGCCAGCAGTTTAGTGACAGGGGGAAGATACGAGCAGTACTTC
J gene: TRBJ2-1; V gene: TRBV19; clone size: .; D gene: TRBD2; CDR3 protein: CASSIDFFRTSGSTYNEQFF; CDR3 DNA: TGTGCCAGTAGTATAGATTTTTTCAGGACTAGCGGGAGTACCTACAATGAGCAGTTCTTC
J gene: TRBJ1-2; V gene: TRBV19; clone size: .; D gene: .; CDR3 protein: CASSVTENYGYTF; CDR3 DNA: TGTGCCAGTAGCGTCACGGAGAACTATGGCTACACCTTC
J gene: TRBJ1-1; V gene: TRBV6-1; clone size: .; D gene: .; CDR3 protein: CASSDPGRYTEAFF; CDR3 DNA: TGTGCCAGCAGTGACCCAGGGAGATACACTGAAGCTTTCTTT
J gene: TRBJ1-5; V gene: TRBV20-1; clone size: .; D gene: .; CDR3 protein: CSASPGPGAQHF; CDR3 DNA: TGCAGTGCTAGCCCCGGGCCCGGGGCCCAGCATTTT
J gene: TRBJ2-5; V gene: TRBV6-6; clone size: .; D gene: .; CDR3 protein: CASSYDTMAETQYF; CDR3 DNA: TGTGCCAGCAGTTACGACACTATGGCAGAGACCCAGTACTTC
J gene: TRBJ2-5; V gene: TRBV19; clone size: .; D gene: .; CDR3 protein: CASTTSGTRETQYF; CDR3 DNA: TGTGCCAGTACCACGAGCGGGACAAGGGAGACCCAGTACTTC
J gene: TRBJ2-2; V gene: TRBV7-5; clone size: once; D gene: .; CDR3 protein: CISVPEALRVGELFF; CDR3 DNA: .
J gene: TRBJ2-7; V gene: TRBV15; clone size: .; D gene: .; CDR3 protein: CATSRGPGTTPYEQYF; CDR3 DNA: TGTGCCACCAGCAGAGGGCCCGGGACAACTCCGTACGAGCAGTACTTC
J gene: TRBJ2-2; V gene: TRBV7-9; clone size: .; D gene: .; CDR3 protein: CASVAGDTGRPLNTGELFF; CDR3 DNA: TGTGCCAGCGTCGCGGGTGACACCGGACGACCTTTGAACACCGGGGAGCTGTTTTTT
J gene: TRBJ2-7; V gene: TRBV29-1; clone size: few; D gene: TRBD1; CDR3 protein: CSVPGQRSYEQYF; CDR3 DNA: TGCAGCGTTCCGGGACAGCGATCCTACGAGCAGTACTTC
J gene: TRBJ2-2; V gene: TRBV7-2; clone size: .; D gene: .; CDR3 protein: CASRTQWGVQTGELFF; CDR3 DNA: TGTGCCAGCAGGACTCAATGGGGAGTCCAAACCGGGGAGCTGTTTTTT
J gene: TRBJ2-3; V gene: TRBV20-1; clone size: .; D gene: .; CDR3 protein: CSARVGRANGADTQYF; CDR3 DNA: TGCAGTGCTAGAGTCGGCAGGGCCAACGGGGCAGATACGCAGTATTTT
J gene: TRBJ2-6; V gene: TRBV6-1; clone size: .; D gene: .; CDR3 protein: CASSEEDFSGANVLTF; CDR3 DNA: TGTGCCAGCAGTGAAGAGGACTTCTCTGGGGCCAACGTCCTGACTTTC
J gene: TRBJ2-1; V gene: TRBV19; clone size: .; D gene: .; CDR3 protein: CASSMGGLQGQFF; CDR3 DNA: TGTGCCAGTAGTATGGGCGGGTTACAGGGACAGTTCTTC
J gene: TRBJ1-1; V gene: TRBV6-5; clone size: few; D gene: .; CDR3 protein: CASLVGTEAFF; CDR3 DNA: TGTGCCAGCCTTGTCGGCACTGAAGCTTTCTTT
J gene: TRBJ1-2; V gene: TRBV20-1; clone size: few; D gene: .; CDR3 protein: CSAMNYGYTF; CDR3 DNA: TGCAGTGCAATGAACTATGGCTACACCTTC
J gene: TRBJ2-7; V gene: TRBV29-1; clone size: few; D gene: .; CDR3 protein: CSVSPGQNNYEQYF; CDR3 DNA: TGCAGCGTCTCCCCGGGACAAAATAACTACGAGCAGTACTTC
J gene: TRBJ2-2; V gene: TRBV18; clone size: .; D gene: .; CDR3 protein: CASSSQVDTGELFF; CDR3 DNA: TGTGCCAGCTCATCTCAGGTTGACACCGGGGAGCTGTTTTTT
J gene: TRBJ2-2; V gene: TRBV19; clone size: .; D gene: TRBD2; CDR3 protein: CASSKIGTSGTGTGELFF; CDR3 DNA: TGTGCCTCTAGCAAAATCGGGACTAGCGGGACCGGCACCGGGGAGCTGTTTTTT
J gene: TRBJ2-1; V gene: TRBV6-6; clone size: .; D gene: TRBD2; CDR3 protein: CASSLGNRGEEFF; CDR3 DNA: TGTGCCAGCAGTTTGGGGAACCGGGGGGAGGAGTTCTTC
J gene: TRBJ2-7; V gene: TRBV30; clone size: .; D gene: TRBD2; CDR3 protein: CAWSRELAGPSYEQYF; CDR3 DNA: TGTGCCTGGAGCAGGGAACTAGCGGGACCTTCCTACGAGCAGTACTTC
J gene: TRBJ2-7; V gene: TRBV6-1; clone size: .; D gene: .; CDR3 protein: CASTRSGTGQYF; CDR3 DNA: TGTGCCAGCACGAGATCGGGTACAGGGCAGTACTTC
J gene: TRBJ1-2; V gene: TRBV6-5; clone size: few; D gene: .; CDR3 protein: CASRQQRNYGYTF; CDR3 DNA: TGTGCCAGCAGGCAACAAAGGAACTATGGCTACACCTTC
J gene: TRBJ1-2; V gene: TRBV6-1; clone size: .; D gene: .; CDR3 protein: CASSDLGHRYDYTF; CDR3 DNA: TGTGCCAGCAGTGACTTGGGACATCGCTATGACTACACCTTC
J gene: TRBJ2-3; V gene: TRBV7-9; clone size: .; D gene: .; CDR3 protein: CASSLQGTDTQYF; CDR3 DNA: TGTGCCAGCAGCTTGCAGGGGACAGATACGCAGTATTTT
J gene: TRBJ2-1; V gene: TRBV11-2; clone size: .; D gene: .; CDR3 protein: CASSQGGGSDEQFF; CDR3 DNA: TGTGCCAGCAGCCAAGGGGGGGGTAGCGATGAGCAGTTCTTC
J gene: TRBJ1-3; V gene: TRBV5-1; clone size: .; D gene: .; CDR3 protein: CASSLDRSSGNTIYF; CDR3 DNA: TGCGCCAGCAGCTTGGACCGTTCCTCTGGAAACACCATATATTTT
J gene: TRBJ1-1; V gene: TRBV6-2/TRBV6-3; clone size: .; D gene: .; CDR3 protein: CASMAGAGTEAFF; CDR3 DNA: TGTGCCAGCATGGCAGGGGCAGGAACTGAAGCTTTCTTT